A single T cell receptor (beta chain) is shown here with its context. This entry is derived from a study of cytomegalovirus exposure and HLA in healthy donors. Use of 60 Vbeta and 13 Jbeta primers characterized the PCR. Only in-frame clones appear in the TCRdb table, and some are missing; sequencing was by immunoSEQ multiplex PCR. The sample is made up of under 150,000 clones, and the top ten hold 1.5% to 1.9% of it. Nominal health characterized the donors when sampled, though unrecorded immune exposures were likely. This TCR came from a middle-aged woman in good health and CMV-seronegative. Sequenced material: PBMCs.

CDR3 in DNA: TGTGCCAGCAGCTTTACTGGCTTTTGGGACAGAATATACGGTGGGCAGTACGTC. Translation: CASSFTGFWDRIYGGQYV. The chain employs TRBV7-3 and TRBJ2-7; TRBD1 matches 7 bases. Germline-derived CDR1 and CDR2 are SGHTA and FQGTGA. CDR3 length: 18 amino acids. The junction had 23 bases not matched to a gene; V was cut back by 3 bases and J by 9 bases.